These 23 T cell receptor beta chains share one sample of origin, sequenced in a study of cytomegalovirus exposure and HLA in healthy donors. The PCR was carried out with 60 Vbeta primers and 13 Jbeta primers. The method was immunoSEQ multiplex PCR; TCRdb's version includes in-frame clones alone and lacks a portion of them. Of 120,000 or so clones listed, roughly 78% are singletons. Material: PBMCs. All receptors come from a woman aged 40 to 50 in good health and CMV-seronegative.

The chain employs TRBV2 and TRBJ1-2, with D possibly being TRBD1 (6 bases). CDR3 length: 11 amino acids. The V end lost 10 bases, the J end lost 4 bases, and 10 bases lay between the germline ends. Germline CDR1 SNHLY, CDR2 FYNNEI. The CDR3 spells CATGTSYGYTF. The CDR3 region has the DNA TGTGCCACCGGGACAAGCTATGGCTACACCTTC.

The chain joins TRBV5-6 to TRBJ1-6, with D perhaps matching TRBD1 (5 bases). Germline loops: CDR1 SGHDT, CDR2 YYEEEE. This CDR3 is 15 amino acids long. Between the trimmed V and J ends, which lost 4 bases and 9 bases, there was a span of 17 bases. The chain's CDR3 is CASSPRGLLSSPLHF. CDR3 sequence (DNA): TGTGCCAGCAGCCCGAGGGGACTGCTTTCTTCACCCCTCCACTTT.

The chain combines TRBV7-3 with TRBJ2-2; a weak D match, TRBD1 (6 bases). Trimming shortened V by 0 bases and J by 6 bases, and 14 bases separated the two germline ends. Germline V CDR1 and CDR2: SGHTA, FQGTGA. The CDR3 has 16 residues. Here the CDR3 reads CASSLTAIAGAGELFF. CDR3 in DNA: TGTGCCAGCAGCTTAACTGCAATAGCAGGGGCCGGGGAGCTGTTTTTT.

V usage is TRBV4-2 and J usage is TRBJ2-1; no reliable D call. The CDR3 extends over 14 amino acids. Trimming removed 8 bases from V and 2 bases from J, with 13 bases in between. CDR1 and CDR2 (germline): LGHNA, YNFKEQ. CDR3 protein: CASSPSGTYNEQFF. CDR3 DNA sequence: TGTGCCAGCTCCCCCTCGGGTACCTACAATGAGCAGTTCTTC.

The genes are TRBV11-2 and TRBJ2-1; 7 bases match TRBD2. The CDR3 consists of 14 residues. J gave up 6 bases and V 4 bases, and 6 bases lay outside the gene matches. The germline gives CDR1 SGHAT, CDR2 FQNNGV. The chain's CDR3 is CASSSSGNRNEQFF. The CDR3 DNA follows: TGTGCCAGCAGCTCAAGCGGGAACCGCAATGAGCAGTTCTTC. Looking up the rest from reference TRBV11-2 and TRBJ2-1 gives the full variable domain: EAGVAQSPRYKIIEKRQSVAFWCNPISGHATLYWYQQILGQGPKLLIQFQNNGVVDDSQLPKDRFSAERLKGVDSTLKIQPAKLEDSAVYLCASSSSGNRNEQFFGPGTRLTVL.

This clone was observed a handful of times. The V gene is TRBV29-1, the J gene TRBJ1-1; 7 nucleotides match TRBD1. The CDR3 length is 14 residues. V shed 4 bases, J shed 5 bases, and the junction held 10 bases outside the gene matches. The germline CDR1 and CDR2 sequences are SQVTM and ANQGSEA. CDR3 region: CSVAYDRVRTEAFF. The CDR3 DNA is TGCAGCGTTGCATATGACAGGGTCAGAACTGAAGCTTTCTTT.

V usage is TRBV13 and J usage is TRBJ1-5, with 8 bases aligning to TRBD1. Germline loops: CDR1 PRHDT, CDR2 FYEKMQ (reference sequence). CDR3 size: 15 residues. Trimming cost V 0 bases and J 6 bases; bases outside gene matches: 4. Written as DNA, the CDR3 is TGTGCCAGCAGCTTAGGCAGGGGGCCTGGTCAGCCCCAGCATTTT. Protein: CASSLGRGPGQPQHF.

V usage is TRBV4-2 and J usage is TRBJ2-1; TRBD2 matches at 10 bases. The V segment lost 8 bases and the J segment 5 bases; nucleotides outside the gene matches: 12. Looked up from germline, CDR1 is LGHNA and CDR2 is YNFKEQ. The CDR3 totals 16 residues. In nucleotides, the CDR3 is TGTGCCAGCCGGGCCATAGCGGGAGGCATTCACAATGAGCAGTTCTTC. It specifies CASRAIAGGIHNEQFF.

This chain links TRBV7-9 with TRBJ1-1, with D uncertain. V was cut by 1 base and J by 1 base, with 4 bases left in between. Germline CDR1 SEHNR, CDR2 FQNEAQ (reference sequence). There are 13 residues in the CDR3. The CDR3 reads CASSLEANTEAFF. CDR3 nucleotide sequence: TGTGCCAGCAGCTTAGAAGCGAACACTGAAGCTTTCTTT.

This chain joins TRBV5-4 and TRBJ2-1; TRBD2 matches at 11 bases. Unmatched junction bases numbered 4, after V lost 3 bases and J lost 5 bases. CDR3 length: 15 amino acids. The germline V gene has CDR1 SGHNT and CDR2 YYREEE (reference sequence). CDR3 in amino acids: CASSYSGRGNNEQFF. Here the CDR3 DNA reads TGTGCCAGCAGCTATAGCGGGAGGGGCAACAATGAGCAGTTCTTC.

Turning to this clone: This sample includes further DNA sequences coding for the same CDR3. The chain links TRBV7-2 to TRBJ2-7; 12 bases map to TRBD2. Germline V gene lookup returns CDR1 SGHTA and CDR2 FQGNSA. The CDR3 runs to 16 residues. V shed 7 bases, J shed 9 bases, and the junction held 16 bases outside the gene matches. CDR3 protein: CASTFSPLAGGQGQYF. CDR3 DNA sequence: TGTGCCAGCACCTTTTCCCCACTAGCGGGAGGCCAGGGGCAGTACTTC.

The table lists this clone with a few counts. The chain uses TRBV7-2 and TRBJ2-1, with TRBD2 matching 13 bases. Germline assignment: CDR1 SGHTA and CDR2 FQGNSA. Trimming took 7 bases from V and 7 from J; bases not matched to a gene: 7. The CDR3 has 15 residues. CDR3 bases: TGTGCCAGCACACGGACTAGCGGGAGAGGGAATGAGCAGTTCTTC. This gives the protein CASTRTSGRGNEQFF.

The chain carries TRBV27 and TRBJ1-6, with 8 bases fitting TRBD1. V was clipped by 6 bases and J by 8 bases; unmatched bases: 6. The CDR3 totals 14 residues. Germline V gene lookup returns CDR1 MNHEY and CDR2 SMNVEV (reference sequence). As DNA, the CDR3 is TGTGCCAGCAGCTGGGGGACAGGTGATTCACCCCTCCACTTT. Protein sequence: CASSWGTGDSPLHF.

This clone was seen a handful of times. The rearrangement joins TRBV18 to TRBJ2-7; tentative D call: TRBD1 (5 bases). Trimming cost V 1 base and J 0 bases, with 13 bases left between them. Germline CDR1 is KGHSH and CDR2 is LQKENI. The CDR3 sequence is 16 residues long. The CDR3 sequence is CASSPQGPSSSYEQYF. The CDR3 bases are TGTGCCAGCTCACCACAGGGGCCCTCAAGCTCCTACGAGCAGTACTTC.

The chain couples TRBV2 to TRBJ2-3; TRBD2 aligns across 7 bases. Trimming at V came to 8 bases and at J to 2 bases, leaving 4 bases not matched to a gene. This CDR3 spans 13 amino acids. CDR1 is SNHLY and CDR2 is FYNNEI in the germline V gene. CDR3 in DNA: TGTGCCAGCGGGCGGGAGCACACAGATACGCAGTATTTT. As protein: CASGREHTDTQYF.

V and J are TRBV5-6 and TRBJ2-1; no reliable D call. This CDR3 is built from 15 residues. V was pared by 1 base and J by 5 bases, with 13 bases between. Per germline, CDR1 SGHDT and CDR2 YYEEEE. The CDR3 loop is CASSLLTSPNNEQFF. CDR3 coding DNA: TGTGCCAGCAGCTTGTTAACTTCACCGAACAATGAGCAGTTCTTC.

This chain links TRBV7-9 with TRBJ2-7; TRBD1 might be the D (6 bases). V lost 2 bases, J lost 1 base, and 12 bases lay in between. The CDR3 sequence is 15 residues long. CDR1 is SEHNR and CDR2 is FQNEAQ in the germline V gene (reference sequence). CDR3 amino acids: CASSLKSGQSYEQYF. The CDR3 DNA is TGTGCCAGCAGCTTAAAGTCCGGACAGTCCTACGAGCAGTACTTC.

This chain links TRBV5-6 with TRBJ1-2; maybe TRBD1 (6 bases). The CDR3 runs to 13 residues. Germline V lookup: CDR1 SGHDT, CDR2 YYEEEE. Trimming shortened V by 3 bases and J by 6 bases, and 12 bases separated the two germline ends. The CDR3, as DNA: TGTGCCAGCAGCTGGACAGTAGATGATGGCTACACCTTC. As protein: CASSWTVDDGYTF. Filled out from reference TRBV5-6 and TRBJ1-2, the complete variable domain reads DAGVTQSPTHLIKTRGQQVTLRCSPKSGHDTVSWYQQALGQGPQFIFQYYEEEERQRGNFPDRFSGHQFPNYSSELNVNALLLGDSALYLCASSWTVDDGYTFGSGTRLTVV.

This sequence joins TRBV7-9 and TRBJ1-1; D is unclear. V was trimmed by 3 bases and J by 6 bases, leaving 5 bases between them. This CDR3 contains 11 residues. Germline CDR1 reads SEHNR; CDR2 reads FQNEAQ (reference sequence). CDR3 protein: CASSFSAEAFF. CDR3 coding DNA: TGTGCCAGCAGCTTTTCGGCTGAAGCTTTCTTT. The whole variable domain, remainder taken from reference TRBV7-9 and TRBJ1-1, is DTGVSQNPRHKITKRGQNVTFRCDPISEHNRLYWYRQTLGQGPEFLTYFQNEAQLEKSRLLSDRFSAERPKGSFSTLEIQRTEQGDSAMYLCASSFSAEAFFGQGTRLTVV.

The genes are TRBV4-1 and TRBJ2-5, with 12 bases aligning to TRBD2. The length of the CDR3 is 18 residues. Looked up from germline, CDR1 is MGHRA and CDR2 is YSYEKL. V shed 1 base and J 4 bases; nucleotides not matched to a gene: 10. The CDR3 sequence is CASSQGLAGGLQGETQYF. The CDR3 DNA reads TGCGCCAGCAGCCAAGGTCTAGCGGGAGGGCTGCAGGGAGAGACCCAGTACTTC.

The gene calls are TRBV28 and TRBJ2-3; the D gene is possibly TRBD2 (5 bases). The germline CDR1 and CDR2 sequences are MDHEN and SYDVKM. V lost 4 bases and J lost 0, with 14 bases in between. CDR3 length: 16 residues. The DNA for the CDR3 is TGTGCCAGCAGTTGGCCTCTAGCCCCTAGCACAGATACGCAGTATTTT. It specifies CASSWPLAPSTDTQYF.

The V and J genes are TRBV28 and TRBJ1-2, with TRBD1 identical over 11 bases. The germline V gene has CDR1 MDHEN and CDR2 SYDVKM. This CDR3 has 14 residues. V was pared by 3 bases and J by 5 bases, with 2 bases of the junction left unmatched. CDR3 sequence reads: CASSLDRGRYGYTF. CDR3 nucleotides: TGTGCCAGCAGTTTGGACAGGGGGCGGTATGGCTACACCTTC.

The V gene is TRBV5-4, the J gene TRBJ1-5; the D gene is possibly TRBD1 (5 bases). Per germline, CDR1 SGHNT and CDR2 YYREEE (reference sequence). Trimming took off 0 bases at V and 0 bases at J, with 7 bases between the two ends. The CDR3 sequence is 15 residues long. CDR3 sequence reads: CASSLDGASNQPQHF. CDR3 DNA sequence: TGTGCCAGCAGCTTGGATGGGGCTAGCAATCAGCCCCAGCATTTT.